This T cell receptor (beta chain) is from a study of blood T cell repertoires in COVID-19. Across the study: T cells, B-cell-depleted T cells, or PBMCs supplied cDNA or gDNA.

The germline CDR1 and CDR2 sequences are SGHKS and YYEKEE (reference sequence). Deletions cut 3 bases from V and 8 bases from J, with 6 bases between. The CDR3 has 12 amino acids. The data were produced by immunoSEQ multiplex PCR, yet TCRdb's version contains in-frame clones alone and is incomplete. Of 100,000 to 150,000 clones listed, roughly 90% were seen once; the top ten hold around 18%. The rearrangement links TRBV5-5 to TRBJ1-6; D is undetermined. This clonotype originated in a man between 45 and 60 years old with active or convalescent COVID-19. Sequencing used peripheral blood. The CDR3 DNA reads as TGTGCCAGCAGCTCCCCTCATTCACCCCTCCACTTT. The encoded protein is CASSSPHSPLHF.